The 29 T cell receptor beta chains presented below share a single source sample, sequenced in a study of T cell responses to AZD1222 COVID-19 vaccine. TCRdb keeps only in-frame clones here, not all; method: immunoSEQ multiplex PCR. The table lists 150,000 or so clones, roughly nine tenths of them singletons. The input for sequencing was peripheral blood, taken 28 days after the second AZD1222 dose. All receptors come from an adult who received the AZD1222 COVID-19 vaccine.

The chain couples TRBV19 to TRBJ1-5, with D hard to call. From germline, CDR1 is LNHDA and CDR2 SQIVND (reference sequence). V lost 6 bases and J lost 1, with 16 bases in between. The CDR3 sequence is 16 residues long. This chain's CDR3 is CASRLTFSGSNQPQHF. The CDR3 bases are TGTGCCAGTAGGCTCACATTCTCGGGAAGCAATCAGCCCCAGCATTTT.

The chain employs TRBV2 and TRBJ1-2, with D perhaps matching TRBD1 (6 bases). CDR1 SNHLY and CDR2 FYNNEI come from the germline V gene. The CDR3 spans 13 residues. V lost 10 bases and J 9 bases, leaving 21 bases between the germline ends. CDR3 nucleotides: TGTGCCACCCAGCCGGGGGGCGACATCCGCTACACCTTC. It is translated as CATQPGGDIRYTF. Variable domain in full (rest from reference TRBV2 and TRBJ1-2): EPEVTQTPSHQVTQMGQEVILRCVPISNHLYFYWYRQILGQKVEFLVSFYNNEISEKSEIFDDQFSVERPDGSNFTLKIRSTKLEDSAMYFCATQPGGDIRYTFGSGTRLTVV.

J is TRBJ1-6 and V is TRBV5-1; maybe TRBD1 (5 bases). The length of the CDR3 is 14 residues. Trimming removed 4 bases from V and 7 bases from J, with 12 bases in between. Looked up from germline, CDR1 is SGHRS and CDR2 is YFSETQ. CDR3 bases: TGCGCCAGCAGCGGGGCAGGGCGGAATTCACCCCTCCACTTT. Its protein is CASSGAGRNSPLHF.

The chain employs TRBV7-2 and TRBJ1-2; D gene uncertain. The V and J ends lost 6 bases and 6 bases respectively, with 14 bases between them. The CDR3 is made up of 13 amino acids. Germline V gene sequence: CDR1 SGHTA, CDR2 FQGNSA. The CDR3 nucleotides read TGTGCCAGCAGTCCCGGACGCAGAGATGGCTACACCTTC. This sequence encodes CASSPGRRDGYTF.

This chain links TRBV7-6 with TRBJ2-7; TRBD2 matches at 8 bases. The CDR3 has 15 residues. Trimming cost V 3 bases and J 0 bases; bases outside gene matches: 4. Germline loops: CDR1 SGHVS, CDR2 FNYEAQ. The CDR3 DNA sequence: TGTGCCAGCAGCTTGGCTGGGACTAGCTCCTACGAGCAGTACTTC. It yields the protein CASSLAGTSSYEQYF.

The gene calls are TRBV21-1 and TRBJ1-3; TRBD1 was called by the table and not checked on the DNA. TRBV21-1 is classified as a pseudogene. This CDR3 is built from 12 residues. CDR3 amino acids: CASRNLGDTIYF. The DNA of the CDR3 is TGTGCCAGCCGCAACTTAGGGGACACCATATATTTT.

The genes are TRBV18 and TRBJ2-1, with 10 bases fitting TRBD1. The germline gives CDR1 KGHSH, CDR2 LQKENI. J gave up 9 bases and V 1 base, and 9 bases lay outside the gene matches. There are 16 residues in the CDR3. The CDR3 coding sequence is TGTGCCAGCTCACCACTAGTCGGGACAGGGGAGATTGAGCAGTTCTTC. It encodes CASSPLVGTGEIEQFF.

V usage is TRBV7-6 and J usage is TRBJ2-3, with D unresolved. CDR3 size: 15 residues. Germline V CDR1 and CDR2: SGHVS, FNYEAQ. The V and J ends lost 2 bases and 1 base respectively, with 10 bases between them. The CDR3 reads CASSLLRFGTDTQYF. The DNA for the CDR3 is TGTGCCAGCAGCTTACTTCGTTTCGGCACAGATACGCAGTATTTT.

The V gene is TRBV12-3 or TRBV12-4, the J gene TRBJ2-7, with 8 bases identical to TRBD2. V lost 7 bases and J lost 6; bases outside the gene matches: 2. CDR3 size: 11 residues. The CDR3 nucleotides read TGTGCCAGCACGGGAGGGGGCGAGCAGTACTTC. Translated, it gives CASTGGGEQYF.

This chain links TRBV6-5 with TRBJ1-1; 9 nucleotides line up with TRBD1. From germline, CDR1 is MNHEY and CDR2 SVGAGI. CDR3 length: 14 residues. The V and J ends lost 5 bases and 5 bases, in that order; junction bases with no gene match: 6. The DNA for the CDR3 is TGTGCCAGCAGTCTAAACAGGGGGCTGACTGAAGCTTTCTTT. It is translated as CASSLNRGLTEAFF.

The chain is built from TRBV2 and TRBJ1-4; tentative D call: TRBD1 (6 bases). This CDR3 has 20 amino acids. The V and J ends lost 4 bases and 0 bases respectively, with 24 bases between them. Germline CDR1 is SNHLY and CDR2 is FYNNEI. CDR3 sequence: CASSGFPFGGPLSTNEKLFF. In DNA form, the CDR3 reads TGTGCCAGCAGTGGGTTCCCTTTTGGGGGGCCCCTTTCAACTAATGAAAAACTGTTTTTT.

The chain recombines TRBV2 with TRBJ1-4; D may be TRBD1 (5 bases). The germline V and J ends were trimmed by 5 bases and 8 bases, with 15 bases remaining between them. Germline V lookup: CDR1 SNHLY, CDR2 FYNNEI. The CDR3 contains 14 residues. This chain's CDR3 is CASSSGGVREKLFF. DNA of the CDR3: TGTGCCAGCAGTAGCGGGGGGGTCAGGGAAAAACTGTTTTTT. The variable domain in full, completed from reference TRBV2 and TRBJ1-4, reads EPEVTQTPSHQVTQMGQEVILRCVPISNHLYFYWYRQILGQKVEFLVSFYNNEISEKSEIFDDQFSVERPDGSNFTLKIRSTKLEDSAMYFCASSSGGVREKLFFGSGTQLSVL.

The chain carries TRBV24-1 and TRBJ1-4; the match to TRBD1 covers 7 bases. Germline CDR1 is KGHDR and CDR2 is SFDVKD. The CDR3 runs 12 residues. The V segment lost 3 bases and the J segment 10 bases; nucleotides outside the gene matches: 1. CDR3 nucleotides: TGTGCCACCAGTGATCGGACAGGAAAACTGTTTTTT. It encodes CATSDRTGKLFF.

The chain employs TRBV7-2 and TRBJ1-4; no reliable D call. V was clipped by 1 base and J by 8 bases, with 17 bases between them. The CDR3 extends over 16 amino acids. Germline assignment: CDR1 SGHTA and CDR2 FQGNSA. CDR3 sequence: CASSLGGVRAGEKLFF. As DNA, the CDR3 is TGTGCCAGCAGCTTAGGTGGTGTCCGAGCAGGAGAAAAACTGTTTTTT.

This chain connects TRBV11-3 to TRBJ2-2, with D perhaps matching TRBD1 (6 bases). The V end lost 4 bases, the J end lost 1 base, and 10 bases lay between the germline ends. The CDR3 covers 15 residues. In germline, CDR1 is SGHNT, CDR2 YENEEA. CDR3 in DNA: TGTGCCAGCAGCTCGAGGACAGTGAACACCGGGGAGCTGTTTTTT. This translates into CASSSRTVNTGELFF.

V and J are TRBV4-1 and TRBJ1-4; weak D call: TRBD1 (5 bases). The V gene's germline CDR1 is MGHRA and CDR2 YSYEKL. The ends were cut back, 0 bases at V and 3 bases at J, with 11 bases in the middle. The CDR3 runs 16 residues. CDR3 in amino acids: CASSQEITGANEKLFF. In nucleotides, the CDR3 is TGCGCCAGCAGCCAAGAAATAACGGGGGCTAATGAAAAACTGTTTTTT.

The chain is built from TRBV5-1 and TRBJ1-1; 7 nucleotides line up with TRBD1. J was trimmed by 5 bases and V by 1 base; bases with no gene match: 2. CDR3 length equals 13 residues. Germline CDR1 is SGHRS and CDR2 is YFSETQ. The chain's CDR3 is CASSLPGGTEAFF. The CDR3, as DNA: TGCGCCAGCAGCTTGCCAGGGGGGACTGAAGCTTTCTTT.

The chain couples TRBV4-1 to TRBJ2-5, with 8 bases fitting TRBD2. The CDR3 loop spans 16 amino acids. With 4 bases clipped from V and 2 bases from J, the junction kept 9 bases outside the gene matches. Looked up from germline, CDR1 is MGHRA and CDR2 is YSYEKL. DNA of the CDR3: TGCGCCAGCAGCCGCCGATCCACTAGCGGACAAGAGACCCAGTACTTC. Its translation is CASSRRSTSGQETQYF.

This clone was seen only a few times. V and J are TRBV19 and TRBJ2-2; 9 bases agree with TRBD1. V shed 6 bases and J 7 bases; nucleotides not matched to a gene: 15. Germline values: CDR1 LNHDA, CDR2 SQIVND (reference sequence). This CDR3 spans 17 amino acids. The CDR3 DNA is TGTGCCAGTAGCTACGGACAGGGGAGATTCCCCGGCGGGGAGCTGTTTTTT. It codes for CASSYGQGRFPGGELFF.

The chain couples TRBV18 to TRBJ2-5, with 8 bases aligning to TRBD1. This CDR3 contains 15 residues. V shed 5 bases and J 5 bases; nucleotides not matched to a gene: 10. CDR1 and CDR2 (germline): KGHSH, LQKENI. The CDR3 is CASSSRTGMEETQYF. The DNA for the CDR3 is TGTGCCAGCTCATCCCGGACAGGGATGGAGGAGACCCAGTACTTC.

The chain has TRBV18 and TRBJ2-1, with D possibly being TRBD1 or TRBD2 (6 bases each). This CDR3 has 13 residues. The germline gives CDR1 KGHSH, CDR2 LQKENI. The V end lost 7 bases, the J end lost 5 bases, and 12 bases lay between the germline ends. The CDR3 sequence is CASLRGEDNEQFF. The CDR3 DNA reads as TGTGCCAGCTTGAGGGGGGAAGACAATGAGCAGTTCTTC.

The chain employs TRBV15 and TRBJ1-3; D not certain. This CDR3 has 13 residues. With 6 bases removed from V and 0 bases from J, the gap between germline ends came to 6 bases. Germline lookup yields CDR1 LNHNV and CDR2 YYDKDF (reference sequence). CDR3 protein: CATRIYSGNTIYF. In nucleotides, the CDR3 is TGTGCCACCAGAATCTACTCTGGAAACACCATATATTTT.

The V gene is TRBV19, the J gene TRBJ1-2, with D unresolved. The CDR3 covers 14 residues. Trimming left V 2 bases short and J 4 bases short, with 11 bases between. CDR1 is LNHDA and CDR2 is SQIVND in the germline V gene (reference sequence). In DNA form, the CDR3 reads TGTGCCAGTAGTATATTTTCGACATCCTATGGCTACACCTTC. It translates to CASSIFSTSYGYTF.

This chain links TRBV3-1 (or the pseudogene TRBV3-2) with TRBJ1-2, with D unclear. CDR1 and CDR2 from the germline V gene are LGHDT and YNNKEL (reference sequence). V lost 0 bases to trimming and J lost 4 bases, with 9 bases between them. The CDR3 extends over 14 amino acids. DNA of the CDR3: TGTGCCAGCAGCCAAGAAGGAACCGTCTATGGCTACACCTTC. The encoded protein is CASSQEGTVYGYTF.

V gene TRBV29-1 combines with J gene TRBJ1-1, with D possibly being TRBD1 (5 bases). This CDR3 has 14 amino acids. Trimming took 6 bases from V and 4 from J, leaving 18 bases between them. The germline gives CDR1 SQVTM, CDR2 ANQGSEA. For the CDR3, the DNA is TGCAGCGTATCATACAGGAGCAAAAGCACTGAAGCTTTCTTT. Amino acid sequence: CSVSYRSKSTEAFF.

The rearrangement uses TRBV5-4 and TRBJ1-2, with 8 bases aligning to TRBD1. CDR1 is SGHNT, CDR2 YYREEE, per germline (reference sequence). This CDR3 is built from 14 residues. The junction had 6 bases not matched to a gene; V was cut back by 4 bases and J by 4 bases. CDR3 in amino acids: CASSRDRGSYGYTF. CDR3 sequence (DNA): TGTGCCAGCAGCCGCGACAGGGGTAGCTATGGCTACACCTTC.

The chain uses TRBV24-1 and TRBJ2-1; TRBD2 agrees at 9 bases. The CDR3 spans 14 residues. The junction had 5 bases not matched to a gene; V was cut back by 5 bases and J by 7 bases. From germline, CDR1 is KGHDR and CDR2 SFDVKD. This CDR3 reads CATSVSGGRNEQFF. CDR3 DNA sequence: TGTGCCACCAGTGTTAGCGGGGGAAGAAATGAGCAGTTCTTC.

This chain uses TRBV2 with TRBJ1-2; D is undetermined. The length of the CDR3 is 15 residues. Germline lookup yields CDR1 SNHLY and CDR2 FYNNEI. V was clipped by 3 bases and J by 7 bases, with 18 bases between them. CDR3 in amino acids: CASSDIVGGKSGYTF. Here the CDR3 DNA reads TGTGCCAGCAGTGACATTGTAGGCGGGAAGAGTGGCTACACCTTC. The full variable domain, its missing parts supplied by reference TRBV2 and TRBJ1-2, is EPEVTQTPSHQVTQMGQEVILRCVPISNHLYFYWYRQILGQKVEFLVSFYNNEISEKSEIFDDQFSVERPDGSNFTLKIRSTKLEDSAMYFCASSDIVGGKSGYTFGSGTRLTVV.

The rearrangement links TRBV7-9 to TRBJ2-5, with a weak D call TRBD1 (5 bases). The V and J ends lost 1 base and 0 bases respectively, with 9 bases between them. CDR1 and CDR2 from the germline V gene are SEHNR and FQNEAQ (reference sequence). The CDR3 is made up of 15 amino acids. CDR3 loop: CASSLGRVYQETQYF. The CDR3, as DNA: TGTGCCAGCAGCTTAGGCAGGGTATACCAAGAGACCCAGTACTTC.